Below are 27 T cell receptor beta chains sequenced from a single sample in a study of post-analysis software for immune sequencing data. Points from the study as a whole: TRBV5-6, TRBV5-1 and TRBV20-1 belonged to a set of roughly 5 TRBV segments that were more frequent in patients than controls.

Unique molecular identifiers were present in the TCR beta cDNA libraries. MiXCR, applied by TCRdb to the PCR reads, yields one record per CDR3 protein. The sample comprises 750,000 to 900,000 distinct CDR3 sequences, roughly 50% of which are singletons, and roughly 4.5% rests with the top ten. No antigen is known for these receptors. Sequenced sample: blood. These receptors were obtained from a girl aged 10 to 17 with multiple sclerosis.

The rearrangement joins TRBV29-1 to TRBJ2-7, with TRBD2 as a possible D gene (7 bases). The CDR3 spans 13 residues. Germline V lookup: CDR1 SQVTM, CDR2 ANQGSEA. Deletions cut 4 bases from V and 5 bases from J, with 15 bases between. CDR3 residues: CSVVRGARNEQYF. The CDR3 coding sequence is TGCAGCGTTGTACGGGGGGCGAGGAACGAGCAGTACTTC.

This clonotype was observed a handful of times. The chain carries TRBV7-2 and TRBJ2-7; D might be TRBD2 (5 bases). Looked up from germline, CDR1 is SGHTA and CDR2 is FQGNSA. The CDR3 sequence is 15 residues long. V was clipped by 5 bases and J by 2 bases, with 16 bases between them. The CDR3 protein is CASSPGLAAPYEQYF. CDR3 in DNA: TGTGCCAGCAGCCCCGGACTTGCGGCCCCCTACGAGCAGTACTTC.

The V gene is TRBV11-1, the J gene TRBJ2-4, with 8 positions matching TRBD2. Gene TRBJ2-5 matches the end of the DNA better, so the J call may be wrong. The CDR3 length is 18 residues. The V gene's germline CDR1 is SGHAT and CDR2 FQDESV (reference sequence). In DNA, the CDR3 is TGTGCCAGCAGCTTAGCGGAAGGTAGCGGGATCTTCACGAGGACCCAGTACTTC. This gives the protein CASSLAEGSGIFTRTQYF.

The genes are TRBV5-1 and TRBJ2-5; tentative D call: TRBD2 (5 bases). The J call may be in error: the DNA end matches TRBJ2-7 better. CDR3 size: 13 residues. CDR1 and CDR2 (germline): SGHRS, YFSETQ. For the CDR3, the DNA is TGCGCCAGCAGCCCCCTCGGGGCCTACGAGCAGTACTTC. Its translation: CASSPLGAYEQYF.

This rearrangement joins TRBV5-1 to TRBJ2-1; D is possibly TRBD2 (5 bases). Germline V CDR1 and CDR2: SGHRS, YFSETQ. V shed 3 bases and J shed 7 bases, with 17 bases lying between them. The CDR3 contains 15 residues. Written as DNA, the CDR3 is TGCGCCAGCAGCTCTCTAGCAGTAGGGCAGAATGAGCAGTTCTTC. This translates into CASSSLAVGQNEQFF.

The V call is TRBV4-3, the J call TRBJ2-7; D uncertain. V dropped 2 bases and J dropped 2 bases, with 16 bases sitting between them. Germline CDR1 is LGHNA and CDR2 is YSLEER. This CDR3 contains 16 residues. CDR3 sequence reads: CASSQTSRNPAYEQYF. The CDR3 nucleotides are TGCGCCAGCAGCCAAACAAGCAGGAACCCTGCCTACGAGCAGTACTTC.

The chain uses TRBV14 and TRBJ2-4; 10 nucleotides match TRBD2. The J call may be faulty, since TRBJ2-7 better matches the DNA end. CDR1 and CDR2 from the germline V gene are SGHDN and FVKESK. The CDR3 extends over 16 amino acids. The chain's CDR3 is CASSQDSGRFTYEQYF. Here the CDR3 DNA reads TGTGCCAGCAGCCAAGATAGCGGGAGGTTTACCTACGAGCAGTACTTC.

A few counts support this clonotype. This chain uses TRBV7-6 with TRBJ1-4, with D unresolved. Germline values: CDR1 SGHVS, CDR2 FNYEAQ. The CDR3 contains 15 residues. The V end lost 2 bases, the J end lost 2 bases, and 9 bases lay between the germline ends. In DNA form, the CDR3 reads TGTGCCAGCAGCTTAAGTCCAGCGACTAATGAAAAACTGTTTTTT. Residues: CASSLSPATNEKLFF.

V usage is TRBV7-8 and J usage is TRBJ2-1; 8 bases align to TRBD2. CDR3 size: 16 residues. V shed 1 base and J 7 bases; nucleotides not matched to a gene: 9. The germline V gene has CDR1 SGHVS and CDR2 FQNEAQ. The CDR3 DNA is TGTGCCAGCAGCTTAGTAGCGGGAAACACACAGAATGAGCAGTTCTTC. This codes for CASSLVAGNTQNEQFF.

This clonotype was observed a handful of times. This chain joins TRBV9 and TRBJ1-2; TRBD1 is a possible D gene (5 bases). V was shortened by 6 bases and J by 4 bases, with 13 bases between the two germline ends. CDR3 length equals 13 residues. In germline, CDR1 is SGDLS, CDR2 YYNGEE. The CDR3: CASNGGEIYGYTF. The CDR3, as DNA: TGTGCCAGCAATGGGGGAGAGATCTATGGCTACACCTTC. The full variable domain, rest sourced from reference TRBV9 and TRBJ1-2, is DSGVTQTPKHLITATGQRVTLRCSPRSGDLSVYWYQQSLDQGLQFLIQYYNGEERAKGNILERFSAQQFPDLHSELNLSSLELGDSALYFCASNGGEIYGYTFGSGTRLTVV.

The genes are TRBV7-2 and TRBJ2-3; the match to TRBD2 covers 14 bases. The CDR3 runs 16 residues. Trimming at V came to 3 bases and at J to 5 bases, leaving 4 bases not matched to a gene. Looked up from germline, CDR1 is SGHTA and CDR2 is FQGNSA. The CDR3 region is CASSLGLAGVLDTQYF. In DNA form, the CDR3 reads TGTGCCAGCAGCTTGGGACTAGCGGGAGTACTAGATACGCAGTATTTT.

A single count supports this clonotype. This sequence joins TRBV7-2 and TRBJ2-1; D is possibly TRBD2 (5 bases). TRBJ2-7 explains the end of the DNA better; the J call may be wrong. The CDR3 totals 14 residues. CDR1 and CDR2 from the germline V gene are SGHTA and FQGNSA. The chain's CDR3 is CASRDFGETYEQYF. The CDR3 coding sequence is TGTGCCAGCAGAGACTTTGGGGAGACCTACGAGCAGTACTTC.

This chain connects TRBV7-9 to TRBJ2-5; perhaps TRBD2 as D (6 bases). The CDR3 loop spans 13 amino acids. The V gene's germline CDR1 is SEHNR and CDR2 FQNEAQ (reference sequence). The ends were cut back, 2 bases at V and 7 bases at J, with 11 bases in the middle. CDR3 sequence (DNA): TGTGCCAGCAGCTTAAAGGGACTGGGGACCCAGTACTTC. Its translation is CASSLKGLGTQYF. Based on the CDR3 plus reference TRBV7-9 and TRBJ2-5, the full variable domain is DTGVSQNPRHKITKRGQNVTFRCDPISEHNRLYWYRQTLGQGPEFLTYFQNEAQLEKSRLLSDRFSAERPKGSFSTLEIQRTEQGDSAMYLCASSLKGLGTQYFGPGTRLLVL.

The chain combines TRBV4-3 with TRBJ1-2, with 7 bases that match TRBD1. From germline, CDR1 is LGHNA and CDR2 YSLEER. Trimming cost V 0 bases and J 4 bases; bases outside gene matches: 8. The CDR3 is 16 residues long. CDR3 coding DNA: TGCGCCAGCAGCCAAGACCCGGGACAGAACACCTATGGCTACACCTTC. This encodes CASSQDPGQNTYGYTF.

This chain links TRBV9 with TRBJ2-5; possible D gene TRBD2, 5 bases. CDR3 length: 13 residues. Trimming removed 3 bases from V and 2 bases from J, with 8 bases in between. The germline V gene encodes CDR1 SGDLS and CDR2 YYNGEE. CDR3 loop: CASSATRQETQYF. CDR3 coding DNA: TGTGCCAGCAGCGCAACTAGGCAAGAGACCCAGTACTTC.

Here the CDR3 reads CASTRFNEQFF. The CDR3 DNA sequence: TGTGCCAGCACGCGGTTTAATGAGCAGTTCTTC. The chain couples TRBV6-5 to TRBJ2-1; no clear D gene. Trimming took off 7 bases at V and 7 bases at J, with 8 bases between the two ends. CDR3 size: 11 residues. From germline, CDR1 is MNHEY and CDR2 SVGAGI.

The chain joins TRBV6-5 to TRBJ2-7; 12 bases map to TRBD2. Germline trimming cut 0 bases from V and 5 bases from J; bases unmatched to any gene: 8. There are 17 residues in the CDR3. Germline-derived CDR1 and CDR2 are MNHEY and SVGAGI. The CDR3 DNA is TGTGCCAGCAGTTACTCGAGTGGGCTAGCGGGAGGGAACGAGCAGTACTTC. Translated: CASSYSSGLAGGNEQYF.

The chain links TRBV25-1 to TRBJ2-6; 10 bases are a match to TRBD1. The CDR3 is 18 amino acids. Per the germline V gene, CDR1 is MGHDK and CDR2 is SYGVNS. Trimming at V came to 4 bases and at J to 4 bases, leaving 10 bases not matched to a gene. CDR3 nucleotide sequence: TGTGCCAGCAGTGCCGTGACAGGGGGCTCCCCCGGGGCCAACGTCCTGACTTTC. Its translation is CASSAVTGGSPGANVLTF. Full variable domain (remainder filled in from reference TRBV25-1 and TRBJ2-6): EADIYQTPRYLVIGTGKKITLECSQTMGHDKMYWYQQDPGMELHLIHYSYGVNSTEKGDLSSESTVSRIRTEHFPLTLESARPSHTSQYLCASSAVTGGSPGANVLTFGAGSRLTVL.

Points on this clonotype: The missing conserved phenylalanine or tryptophan at the end of this CDR3 makes a read error likely. V gene TRBV24-1 combines with J gene TRBJ2-5; 8 positions match TRBD1. The CDR3 extends over 16 amino acids. The germline gives CDR1 KGHDR, CDR2 SFDVKD. The trim removed 3 bases at V and 1 base at J, leaving 6 bases unmatched. CDR3 region: CATSDLPGQGQETQYL. The DNA for the CDR3 is TGTGCCACCAGTGATCTCCCCGGACAGGGCCAAGAGACCCAGTACCTC.

A remark on this clonotype: The junction departs from the called germline gene at one end, perhaps through a read error. The J gene is TRBJ2-5, the V gene TRBV7-2, with 8 bases matching TRBD2. The CDR3 runs 14 residues. CDR1 and CDR2 from the germline V gene are SGHTA and FQGNSA. The CDR3 reads CASSIAGLQETQYF. CDR3 nucleotide sequence: TGTGCCAGCAGCATAGCGGGGTTACAAGAGACCCAGTACTTC. The full variable domain, rest sourced from reference TRBV7-2 and TRBJ2-5, is GAGVSQSPSNKVTEKGKDVELRCDPISGHTALYWYRQSLGQGLEFLIYFQGNSAPDKSGLPSDRFSAERTGGSVSTLTIQRTQQEDSAVYLCASSIAGLQETQYFGPGTRLLVL.

The chain uses TRBV4-3 and TRBJ2-4, with 7 nucleotides matching TRBD2. The J call may not be correct, given that the DNA end is closer to TRBJ2-7. The CDR3 contains 15 residues. Germline assignment: CDR1 LGHNA and CDR2 YSLEER. Here the CDR3 DNA reads TGCGCCAGCAGCCAAGGACTAGCAATGCAGGACGAGCAGTACTTC. Its translation: CASSQGLAMQDEQYF.

This chain uses TRBV6-1 with TRBJ1-1; TRBD1 agrees at 7 bases. J gave up 1 base and V 7 bases, and 3 bases lay outside the gene matches. The CDR3 totals 13 residues. Germline loops: CDR1 MNHNS, CDR2 SASEGT. Here the CDR3 DNA reads TGTGCCAGCAAACAGGGGAAGAACACTGAAGCTTTCTTT. Encoded protein: CASKQGKNTEAFF.

This clonotype was seen more than once but under ten times. The chain couples TRBV11-2 to TRBJ2-7; a weak D match, TRBD1 (5 bases). V gave up 2 bases and J gave up 0 bases, with 8 bases separating them. Germline V lookup: CDR1 SGHAT, CDR2 FQNNGV. The CDR3 is 14 residues long. CDR3 DNA sequence: TGTGCCAGCAGCTTATTTCAGGGCTCCTACGAGCAGTACTTC. It specifies CASSLFQGSYEQYF.

This clonotype was detected a few times. V usage is TRBV20-1 and J usage is TRBJ1-2, with a tentative D call TRBD1 (6 bases). The CDR3 contains 16 residues. Germline loops: CDR1 DFQATT, CDR2 SNEGSKA (reference sequence). V was trimmed by 0 bases and J by 1 base, leaving 15 bases between them. The DNA of the CDR3 is TGCAGTGCTAGAGATTTTGGGGACAACAGTAACTATGGCTACACCTTC. This translates into CSARDFGDNSNYGYTF.

This clonotype turned up a few times. The genes are TRBV7-9 and TRBJ2-1; D is tentatively TRBD1 or TRBD2 (6 bases each). The CDR3 sequence is 16 residues long. Germline assignment: CDR1 SEHNR and CDR2 FQNEAQ (reference sequence). V was trimmed by 5 bases and J by 8 bases, leaving 22 bases between them. The CDR3 sequence: CASSPGGLPVGDEQFF. DNA of the CDR3: TGTGCCAGCAGCCCCGGGGGCCTACCTGTCGGTGATGAGCAGTTCTTC.

The V call is TRBV29-1, the J call TRBJ1-4; tentatively, D is TRBD1 (6 bases). V was clipped by 6 bases and J by 7 bases, with 15 bases between them. CDR1 and CDR2 (germline): SQVTM, ANQGSEA. The CDR3 sequence is 13 residues long. For the CDR3, the DNA is TGCAGCGTCCCGGACAGCCGGCGTGAAAAACTGTTTTTT. It codes for CSVPDSRREKLFF.

This clonotype appeared many times. The chain is built from TRBV7-2 and TRBJ1-2, with a tentative D call TRBD1 (5 bases). There are 14 residues in the CDR3. The V gene lost 2 bases and the J gene lost 3 bases, with 10 bases spanning the gap. Germline assignment: CDR1 SGHTA and CDR2 FQGNSA. The CDR3 coding sequence is TGTGCCAGCAGCTTAACAGACAGCCACTATGGCTACACCTTC. Amino acid sequence: CASSLTDSHYGYTF.